This TCR beta chain was profiled in a study of cytomegalovirus exposure and HLA in healthy donors. It was with 60 Vbeta and 13 Jbeta primers that the PCR ran. The repertoire was sequenced with immunoSEQ multiplex PCR; TCRdb's copy has only in-frame clones and lacks some. Of 180,000 or so clones listed, about 80% are singletons. This clone was recorded a few times. The antigen remains undetermined. Points from the study as a whole: In vitro experiments confirmed that three CMV-associated chains were specific for CMV antigens. Further analysis, carried out later, found HLA-associated TCR beta chains more clonally expanded than equally common other chains. An observed cluster of highly shared sequence variants was recorded as a likely sequencing artifact. V- and J-gene trimming of TCR beta was linked (in a later analysis) to a missense DCLRE1C variant.

V dropped 6 bases and J dropped 1; count of bases not matched to a gene: 1. The CDR3 covers 13 residues. Looked up from germline, CDR1 is SNHLY and CDR2 is FYNNEI. The genes are TRBV2 and TRBJ2-3, with 7 bases identical to TRBD1. This clonotype was obtained from a woman aged 25 to 39 in good health and CMV-seronegative. Sample: PBMCs. CDR3 residues: CASSGQGTDTQYF. DNA for the CDR3: TGTGCCAGCAGCGGACAGGGCACAGATACGCAGTATTTT.